Below, 18 T cell receptor beta chains from the same sample are listed, as sequenced in a study of T cell repertoires and HLA-DP antigens. Their antigen targets remain unknown. TCRdb's table, derived via immunoSEQ multiplex PCR, lists solely in-frame clones and lacks some. The sample carries roughly 120,000 clones, nearly 95% recorded once. Sequencing used CD4+ T cells from PBMCs. Receptors were obtained from a woman younger than 35 in good health and CMV-seronegative.

The chain is built from TRBV6-1 and TRBJ2-4, with D unclear. Between the trimmed V and J ends, which lost 1 base and 3 bases, there was a span of 19 bases. Germline V gene sequence: CDR1 MNHNS, CDR2 SASEGT. The CDR3 is made up of 18 amino acids. This chain's CDR3 is CASSEVVQTHPGKNIQYF. CDR3 nucleotides: TGTGCCAGCAGTGAAGTGGTACAAACCCACCCGGGCAAAAACATTCAGTACTTC.

The chain uses TRBV10-3 and TRBJ1-1; weak D call: TRBD1 (5 bases). The CDR3 consists of 15 residues. Germline loops: CDR1 ENHRY, CDR2 SYGVKD. V lost 8 bases and J 1 base, leaving 17 bases between the germline ends. The CDR3 DNA follows: TGTGCCATCGGTCGACCAGGGCGGACGAACACTGAAGCTTTCTTT. Its protein product is CAIGRPGRTNTEAFF.

The chain couples TRBV11-2 to TRBJ1-1, with no clear D. V dropped 1 base and J dropped 10 bases, with 7 bases sitting between them. Germline CDR1 and CDR2: SGHAT and FQNNGV. The CDR3 has 11 amino acids. For the CDR3, the DNA is TGTGCCAGCAGCTTAGGGGCTGGAGCTTTCTTT. Its protein product is CASSLGAGAFF.

This chain connects TRBV5-4 to TRBJ2-1, with TRBD2 matching over 14 bases. The CDR3 spans 15 residues. CDR1 and CDR2 (germline): SGHNT, YYREEE (reference sequence). Trimming cost V 4 bases and J 8 bases; bases outside gene matches: 5. CDR3 bases: TGTGCCAGCAGCGCCCCGGGACTAGCGGGAGATGAGCAGTTCTTC. It specifies CASSAPGLAGDEQFF.

This rearrangement joins TRBV7-3 to TRBJ2-3; 9 nucleotides agree with TRBD2. This CDR3 region has 16 residues. J gave up 7 bases and V 2 bases, and 10 bases lay outside the gene matches. Germline V lookup: CDR1 SGHTA, CDR2 FQGTGA. The CDR3 here is CASSLGSGGRRNTQYF. In DNA form, the CDR3 reads TGTGCCAGCAGCTTAGGGAGCGGGGGGCGCAGGAATACGCAGTATTTT.

This clone was recorded a few times. The chain combines TRBV11-2 with TRBJ1-1; maybe TRBD1 (6 bases). Germline assignment: CDR1 SGHAT and CDR2 FQNNGV. V was shortened by 4 bases and J by 0 bases, with 21 bases between the two germline ends. This CDR3 comprises 18 residues. CDR3 sequence reads: CASSSRNRGGALNTEAFF. The CDR3 nucleotides read TGTGCCAGCAGCTCTCGAAACCGAGGGGGGGCCTTGAACACTGAAGCTTTCTTT.

V is TRBV5-1 and J is TRBJ2-3; D gene ambiguous. Trimming removed 0 bases at V and 4 bases at J, with 6 bases between. This CDR3 is built from 13 residues. Germline V lookup: CDR1 SGHRS, CDR2 YFSETQ. The CDR3 sequence: CASSLAVSDTQYF. The CDR3 DNA reads TGCGCCAGCAGCTTGGCCGTGTCAGATACGCAGTATTTT.

This sequence joins TRBV11-1 and TRBJ2-6; 9 nucleotides line up with TRBD1. This CDR3 has 17 residues. Germline V gene lookup returns CDR1 SGHAT and CDR2 FQDESV (reference sequence). With V trimmed by 5 bases and J by 0 bases, 5 bases remained unmatched. The CDR3 DNA is TGTGCCAGCAGCAAAGACAGGGGGGGCTCTGGGGCCAACGTCCTGACTTTC. Amino acids: CASSKDRGGSGANVLTF.

The J gene is TRBJ2-6, the V gene TRBV7-9, with D uncertain. Germline V lookup: CDR1 SEHNR, CDR2 FQNEAQ (reference sequence). Trimming removed 7 bases at V and 2 bases at J, with 9 bases between. The CDR3 runs 14 residues. In DNA form, the CDR3 reads TGTGCCAGCACCCTCCTCGCTGGGGCCAACGTCCTGACTTTC. It is translated as CASTLLAGANVLTF.

This clone was counted a few times. The rearrangement links TRBV30 to TRBJ1-1; D remains ambiguous. Germline V gene lookup returns CDR1 GTSNPN and CDR2 SVGIG (reference sequence). V lost 3 bases, J lost 3 bases, and 14 bases lay in between. The CDR3 runs 14 residues. The CDR3 reads CAWSPSRVYTEAFF. The CDR3 DNA reads TGTGCCTGGAGCCCCAGTAGGGTTTACACTGAAGCTTTCTTT.

V is TRBV6-6 and J is TRBJ2-7, with a possible D match to TRBD2 (6 bases). The germline V gene has CDR1 MNHNY and CDR2 SVGAGI (reference sequence). CDR3 size: 14 residues. The V gene lost 5 bases and the J gene lost 1 base, with 12 bases spanning the gap. CDR3 in amino acids: CASSGTLGSYEQYF. CDR3 sequence (DNA): TGTGCCAGCAGTGGGACTCTTGGATCCTACGAGCAGTACTTC.

The gene calls are TRBV9 and TRBJ2-3; D possibly matches TRBD1 or TRBD2 (5 bases each). The germline CDR1 and CDR2 sequences are SGDLS and YYNGEE. The CDR3 covers 13 residues. V lost 3 bases to trimming and J lost 5 bases, with 10 bases between them. CDR3 bases: TGTGCCAGCAGCGCCGGGGCAGGAGATACGCAGTATTTT. It encodes CASSAGAGDTQYF.

V is TRBV28 and J is TRBJ1-1; D perhaps matches TRBD1 (6 bases). V was trimmed by 4 bases and J by 2 bases, leaving 17 bases between them. Germline CDR1 MDHEN, CDR2 SYDVKM. CDR3 size: 16 residues. This chain's CDR3 is CASSSPGELPNTEAFF. The CDR3 nucleotides read TGTGCCAGCAGTTCCCCAGGGGAGCTCCCTAACACTGAAGCTTTCTTT.

The chain couples TRBV28 to TRBJ2-3; 8 nucleotides line up with TRBD2. The V gene end was trimmed by 3 bases and the J gene end by 6 bases; junction bases not matched to a gene: 8. CDR1 MDHEN and CDR2 SYDVKM come from the germline V gene. The CDR3 length is 15 residues. CDR3 residues: CASSFSGLAPDTQYF. CDR3 nucleotide sequence: TGTGCCAGCAGTTTCTCCGGACTAGCTCCCGATACGCAGTATTTT.

This clone occurred once. V usage is TRBV25-1 and J usage is TRBJ2-1; D is unclear. V lost 2 bases to trimming and J lost 0 bases, with 8 bases between them. The CDR3 covers 15 residues. CDR1 and CDR2 from the germline V gene are MGHDK and SYGVNS. CDR3 bases: TGTGCCAGCAGTGAAAGTGTCAGCTCCTACAATGAGCAGTTCTTC. As protein: CASSESVSSYNEQFF.

The CDR3 bases are TGTGCCAGCAGTAAGGCGGGGGATGGTGTGGTCAATGAGCAGTTCTTC. Translated: CASSKAGDGVVNEQFF. J is TRBJ2-1 and V is TRBV14, with 7 bases lining up with TRBD2. Germline trimming cut 6 bases from V and 6 bases from J; bases unmatched to any gene: 14. Germline CDR1 reads SGHDN; CDR2 reads FVKESK. This CDR3 has 16 amino acids.

This clone was observed a single time. V usage is TRBV2 and J usage is TRBJ2-1, with D possibly matching TRBD2 (5 bases). Germline lookup yields CDR1 SNHLY and CDR2 FYNNEI. V was cut by 3 bases and J by 9 bases, with 6 bases left in between. This CDR3 is 11 amino acids long. Here the CDR3 reads CASSDEGEQFF. The CDR3 DNA follows: TGTGCCAGCAGTGATGAGGGTGAGCAGTTCTTC.

The chain carries TRBV5-1 and TRBJ1-2, with D perhaps matching TRBD1 (5 bases). The V end was cut by 2 bases, the J end by 3 bases, with 11 bases between. Germline V gene lookup returns CDR1 SGHRS and CDR2 YFSETQ. CDR3 length: 14 residues. The CDR3 region has the DNA TGCGCCAGCAGCTTATGGGGGAAGGACTATGGCTACACCTTC. Encoded protein: CASSLWGKDYGYTF.